The 9 T cell receptor beta chains presented below share a single source sample, sequenced in a study of T cells in localized non-small cell lung cancer. TCRdb keeps only in-frame clones here, not all; method: immunoSEQ multiplex PCR. Altogether approximately 15,000 clones are present, about 85% being singletons, with the ten largest covering about 4.4%. The sequenced sample was peripheral blood, obtained before any cancer treatment. These receptors were collected from a woman aged 40-69 years with stage I lung adenocarcinoma.

Turning to this clone: A read error may produce the germline difference seen at one junction end. The rearrangement links TRBV5-5 to TRBJ2-6; D ambiguous. The CDR3 spans 16 residues. Germline CDR1 is SGHKS and CDR2 is YYEKEE (reference sequence). CDR3 protein: CASRGVAQSRANVLTF. The CDR3, as DNA: TGTGCCAGCAGAGGAGTCGCACAAAGTCGGGCCAACGTCCTGACTTTT.

The chain links TRBV15 to TRBJ1-6; D is ambiguous. This CDR3 is 16 amino acids long. Between the trimmed V and J ends, which lost 1 base and 8 bases, there was a span of 15 bases. The germline CDR1 and CDR2 sequences are LNHNV and YYDKDF (reference sequence). The CDR3, as DNA: TGTGCCACCAGCAGAGTCCCGAACTTTGCAGATTCACCCCTCCACTTT. Translating it yields CATSRVPNFADSPLHF.

The V call is TRBV15, the J call TRBJ1-2; D is undetermined. The CDR3 loop spans 15 amino acids. Germline-derived CDR1 and CDR2 are LNHNV and YYDKDF (reference sequence). V shed 3 bases and J shed 0 bases, with 11 bases lying between them. The CDR3 DNA follows: TGTGCCACCAGCAGGGGAGCTGGGACTAACTATGGCTACACCTTC. Translated, it gives CATSRGAGTNYGYTF.

The chain links TRBV6-1 to TRBJ2-3; no clear D gene. CDR1 MNHNS and CDR2 SASEGT come from the germline V gene. V lost 4 bases and J lost 8, with 16 bases in between. The CDR3 is 14 amino acids. The CDR3 DNA reads as TGTGCCAGCAGTGGAAGGGCCCCCTTTGCTACGCAGTATTTT. Protein product: CASSGRAPFATQYF.

The J gene is TRBJ1-2, the V gene TRBV5-8; D remains ambiguous. V was trimmed by 1 base and J by 3 bases, leaving 10 bases between them. The CDR3 consists of 14 residues. From germline, CDR1 is SGHTS and CDR2 YDEGEE. The CDR3 nucleotides read TGTGCCAGCAGCTTGATAGGGCTCCACTATGGCTACACCTTC. Translation: CASSLIGLHYGYTF. The full variable domain, with the rest looked up from reference TRBV5-8 and TRBJ1-2, is EAGVTQSPTHLIKTRGQQATLRCSPISGHTSVYWYQQALGLGLQFLLWYDEGEERNRGNFPPRFSGRQFPNYSSELNVNALELEDSALYLCASSLIGLHYGYTFGSGTRLTVV.

V gene TRBV7-2 combines with J gene TRBJ2-1; D gene unclear. The germline V and J ends were trimmed by 5 bases and 8 bases, with 13 bases remaining between them. Germline assignment: CDR1 SGHTA and CDR2 FQGNSA. The CDR3 covers 13 residues. CDR3 bases: TGTGCCAGCAGCCTACAAAGGTCGGATGAGCAGTTCTTC. Encoded protein: CASSLQRSDEQFF.

This clone appeared a few times. The V call is TRBV5-6, the J call TRBJ1-2, with TRBD1 matching 12 bases. From germline, CDR1 is SGHDT and CDR2 YYEEEE. The V gene end was trimmed by 0 bases and the J gene end by 3 bases; junction bases not matched to a gene: 9. The CDR3 covers 18 residues. The CDR3 loop reads CASSLARDRGHLDYGYTF. The CDR3 nucleotides read TGTGCCAGCAGCTTGGCCAGGGACAGGGGGCATTTGGACTATGGCTACACCTTC. Variable domain in full (rest from reference TRBV5-6 and TRBJ1-2): DAGVTQSPTHLIKTRGQQVTLRCSPKSGHDTVSWYQQALGQGPQFIFQYYEEEERQRGNFPDRFSGHQFPNYSSELNVNALLLGDSALYLCASSLARDRGHLDYGYTFGSGTRLTVV.

Here the CDR3 reads CASSFGDQPQHF. The CDR3 coding sequence is TGTGCCAGCAGCTTTGGGGATCAGCCCCAGCATTTT. The V call is TRBV7-2, the J call TRBJ1-5; D gene unclear. The V and J ends lost 3 bases and 5 bases respectively, with 5 bases between them. The CDR3 runs 12 residues. Germline CDR1 SGHTA, CDR2 FQGNSA.

This clone appeared a few times. V gene TRBV6-6 combines with J gene TRBJ2-7; D remains ambiguous. Trimming removed 6 bases from V and 1 base from J, with 7 bases in between. Germline CDR1 MNHNY, CDR2 SVGAGI (reference sequence). CDR3 length: 12 residues. The CDR3 region has the DNA TGTGCCAGCAGACCCACTTCCTACGAGCAGTACTTC. Translated, it gives CASRPTSYEQYF.